The clone carrying this T cell receptor beta chain has a single count. The data originate from a study of blood T cell repertoires in COVID-19. Assay used: immunoSEQ multiplex PCR; TCRdb lists only in-frame clones, some missing. The data contain roughly 20,000 clones, about four fifths of them seen just once; the ten biggest clones take up roughly 56%. V was clipped by 7 bases and J by 4 bases, with 15 bases between them. Germline V gene lookup returns CDR1 SGHVS and CDR2 FNYEAQ. The CDR3 has 14 amino acids. J is TRBJ2-3 and V is TRBV7-6; D may be TRBD1 (6 bases). The receptor was isolated from an elderly man with acute or convalescent COVID-19. The sequencing input was peripheral blood. The CDR3 reads CASTNTHRADTQYF. CDR3 in DNA: TGTGCCAGCACCAACACTCACAGGGCAGATACGCAGTATTTT.